A selection of T cell receptor beta chains follows, all from one sample in a study of early T cells in non-severe SARS-CoV-2 infection. Via MiXCR, TCRdb re-called the 5' RACE reads, giving one row per CDR3 protein. The sample yields about 100,000 distinct CDR3 sequences, over 10% seen once. The sample taken for sequencing was whole blood. All receptors derive from an adult who was a healthcare worker with PCR-confirmed SARS-CoV-2 infection or an uninfected control (not recorded which). Each CDR3 is given with its conserved first and last residue. D genes are given only for firm matches. Size is stated for part of the rows, as once, few or many counts, or as a class when the clone is expanded.

TRBJ1-1 . . TRBV29-1 TGCAGCGTTGAGCGGGGTTCAGCTGAAGCTTTCTTT CSVERGSAEAFF
TRBJ1-5 . . TRBV28 TGTGCCAGCAGTTACGCAGGGAGTAGCAGTCAGCCCCAGCATTTT CASSYAGSSSQPQHF
TRBJ1-2 . few TRBV7-9 TGTGCCAGCAGCTTCCGGGACACCTCCCTATTC CASSFRDTSLF
TRBJ2-3 . . TRBV11-2 TGTGCCAGCAGCCCCGAGGATACGCAGTATTTT CASSPEDTQYF
TRBJ1-2 TRBD1 many TRBV28 TGTGCCAGCAGTTCATGGACAGGGGAGACGCGTGGCTACACCTTC CASSSWTGETRGYTF
TRBJ1-2 . few TRBV13 TGTGCCAGCAGCCACACAAGTCCTAACTATGGCTACACCTTC CASSHTSPNYGYTF
TRBJ1-1 . . TRBV18 TGTGCCAGCTCACCAGACAGAAATGAAGCTTTCTTT CASSPDRNEAFF
TRBJ1-2 . . TRBV6-6 TGTGCCAGCAGGGCCACGACAGGAGAGAAGATTAACTATGGCTACACCTTC CASRATTGEKINYGYTF
TRBJ1-1 TRBD1 . TRBV20-1 TGCAGTGCTTTGAGAGGGGGCGCGTCTGATGCTTTCTTT CSALRGGASDAFF
TRBJ1-5 . many TRBV27 TGTGCCAGCAGTTTAAACAATTTGCGGGGTCAGCCCCAGCATTTT CASSLNNLRGQPQHF
TRBJ1-2 . . TRBV10-3 TGTGCCATCAGAGGGCAGGATAACTATGGCTACACCTTC CAIRGQDNYGYTF
TRBJ2-2 . few TRBV13 TGTGCCAGCAGCTATCGCTGGGAGTCCACCGGGGAGCTGTTTTTT CASSYRWESTGELFF
TRBJ2-1 TRBD1 few TRBV28 TGTGCCAGCAGTTTACATCCACAGGGGGCAAGGTTCTTC CASSLHPQGARFF
TRBJ1-1 . once TRBV6-6 TGTCCCAGCAGTTACACGGACTTGAACACTGAAGCTTTCTTT CPSSYTDLNTEAFF
TRBJ2-1 . few TRBV10-3 TGTGCCATCACTGGGGGGGAGCAGTTCTTC CAITGGEQFF
TRBJ1-4 . . TRBV19 TGTGCCAGTAGTGCAAACAATCACCCCGCGGGAGAAAAACTGTTTTTT CASSANNHPAGEKLFF
TRBJ2-7 TRBD2 . TRBV28 TGTGCCAGCAGTTCCCCAGGGGCTAGCGGGGACTCCTACGAGCAGTACTTC CASSSPGASGDSYEQYF
TRBJ1-1 . . TRBV5-4 TGTGCCAGCAGCCAAACCCGGGCCTGGTTCACTGAAGCTTTCTTT CASSQTRAWFTEAFF
TRBJ2-3 TRBD1 many TRBV27 TGTGCCAGCAGTTCGCTCCGGGACAGACTGACGAATACGCAGTATTTT CASSSLRDRLTNTQYF
TRBJ1-1 TRBD1 . TRBV5-1 TGCGCCAGCAGCCCATCCGGGACAGTGAACACTGAAGCTTTCTTT CASSPSGTVNTEAFF
TRBJ2-3 TRBD1 many TRBV11-2 TGTGCCAGCAGCTTGGACAGGAACACAGATACGCAGTATTTT CASSLDRNTDTQYF
TRBJ2-5 . . TRBV27 TGTGCCAGCAGTCCCGGCCGACAGGCCGCCCAAGAGACCCAGTACTTC CASSPGRQAAQETQYF
TRBJ2-5 TRBD1 few TRBV10-3 TGTGCCATCAGCGGGACAGCGTACCAAGAGACCCAGTACTTC CAISGTAYQETQYF
TRBJ1-1 . many TRBV6-2/TRBV6-3 TGTGCCAGCAGTACGACAGCCCCGCAGACAATGAACACTGAAGCTTTCTTT CASSTTAPQTMNTEAFF
TRBJ2-3 . few TRBV6-6 TGTGCCAGCAGTTCAGGACGGGCCCAGGCAGCAGATACGCAGTATTTT CASSSGRAQAADTQYF
TRBJ1-1 . many TRBV7-8 TGTGCCAGCAGCTTAAGGTCGAACACTGAAGCTTTCTTT CASSLRSNTEAFF
TRBJ2-1 . many TRBV5-5 TGTGCCAGCAGGTTTCGACAGGACTCCTACAATGAGCAGTTCTTC CASRFRQDSYNEQFF
TRBJ2-6 . . TRBV19 TGTGCCAGTAGACGGGGACTGACCTCTGGGGCCAACGTCCTGACTTTC CASRRGLTSGANVLTF
TRBJ1-2 . few TRBV20-1 TGCGCCCAGATGACAGTATATGGCTACACCTTC CAQMTVYGYTF
TRBJ1-1 . many TRBV9 TGTGCCAGCAGCGTACGCCAGGGAATGAACACTGAAGCTTTCTTT CASSVRQGMNTEAFF
TRBJ2-7 TRBD2 . TRBV20-1 TGCAGTGCTATGTCCGGACTAGCGGGGTACGAGCAGTACTTC CSAMSGLAGYEQYF
TRBJ2-1 TRBD1 . TRBV2 TGTGCCAGCAGGGGGACAGCCTTCGATGAGCAGTTCTTC CASRGTAFDEQFF
TRBJ2-7 . once TRBV7-8 TGTGCCAGCAGCTCTCCCTCAGGGTTCTACGAGCAGTACTTC CASSSPSGFYEQYF